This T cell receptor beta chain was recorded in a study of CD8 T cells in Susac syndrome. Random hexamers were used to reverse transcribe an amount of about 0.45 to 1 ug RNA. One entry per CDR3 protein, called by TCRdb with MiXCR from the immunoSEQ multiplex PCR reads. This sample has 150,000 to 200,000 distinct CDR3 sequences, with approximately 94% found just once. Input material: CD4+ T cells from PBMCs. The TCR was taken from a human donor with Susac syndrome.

CDR3 in amino acids: CASSSLMDSASGNTIYF. CDR3 DNA sequence: TGTGCCAGCTCATCCCTCATGGACAGCGCCTCTGGAAACACCATATATTTT. This chain joins TRBV18 and TRBJ1-3, with D possibly being TRBD1 (6 bases). Germline V gene data show CDR1 as KGHSH and CDR2 as LQKENI. The CDR3 spans 17 residues. The ends were cut back, 5 bases at V and 0 bases at J, with 17 bases in the middle.